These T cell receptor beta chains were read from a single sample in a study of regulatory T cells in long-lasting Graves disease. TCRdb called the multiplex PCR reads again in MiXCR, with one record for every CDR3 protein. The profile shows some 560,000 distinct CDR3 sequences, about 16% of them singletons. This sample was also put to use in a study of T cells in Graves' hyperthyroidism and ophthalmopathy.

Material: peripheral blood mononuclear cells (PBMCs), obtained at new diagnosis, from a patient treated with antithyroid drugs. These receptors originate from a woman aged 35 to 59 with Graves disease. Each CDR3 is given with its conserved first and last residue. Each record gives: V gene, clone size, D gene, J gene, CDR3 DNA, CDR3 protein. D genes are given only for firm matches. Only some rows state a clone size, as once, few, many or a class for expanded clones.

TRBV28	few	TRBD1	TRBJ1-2	TGTGCCAGCAGGGGACAGGGGGACTATGGCTACACCTTC	CASRGQGDYGYTF
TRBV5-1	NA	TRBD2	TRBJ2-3	TGCGCCAGCAGCTCCGGACTAGCGGGGTATTTT	CASSSGLAGYF
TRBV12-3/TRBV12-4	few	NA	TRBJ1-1	TGTGCCAGCAGTTTTAGGGCAGGGAGGTCAAACACTGAAGCTTTCTTT	CASSFRAGRSNTEAFF
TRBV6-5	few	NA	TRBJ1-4	TGTGCCAGCAGTTACGCGGTTCTTAATGAAAAACTGTTTTTT	CASSYAVLNEKLFF
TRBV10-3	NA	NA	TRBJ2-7	TGTGCCATCAGTGACCCCGAACTCCTACCCGAGCAGTACTTC	CAISDPELLPEQYF
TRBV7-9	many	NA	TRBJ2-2	TGTGCCAGGTCCTTGGTCGGCACCGGGGAGCTGTTTTTT	CARSLVGTGELFF
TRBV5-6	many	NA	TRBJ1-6	TGTGCCAGCAGCGGCGCCCTCCGGGACACAGTACCTAATTCACCCCTCCACTTT	CASSGALRDTVPNSPLHF
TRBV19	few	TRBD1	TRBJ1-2	TGTGCCAGTAGAAATCCCAGACAGGGGTACTATGGCTACACCTTC	CASRNPRQGYYGYTF
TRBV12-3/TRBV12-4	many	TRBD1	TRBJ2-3	TGTGCCAGCGGGACAGACTTCACAGATACGCAGTATTTT	CASGTDFTDTQYF
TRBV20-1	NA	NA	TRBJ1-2	TGCAGTGCAAACACAGGGACGAGTGGCTACACCTTC	CSANTGTSGYTF
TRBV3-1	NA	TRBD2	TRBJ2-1	TGTGCCAGCAGCCAACCGGGACTAGCGGGGGGGCTGTTCTTC	CASSQPGLAGGLFF
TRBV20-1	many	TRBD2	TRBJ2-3	TGCAGTGCAGGGGGACTAGCGGGGGGAGGCACAGATACGCAGTATTTT	CSAGGLAGGGTDTQYF
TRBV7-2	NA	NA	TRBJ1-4	TGTGTCAGCAGCTTATCAGGGGTTAATGAAAAACTGTTTTTT	CVSSLSGVNEKLFF
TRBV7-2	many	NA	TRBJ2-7	TGTGCCAGCAGCTTGGTAGCGTGGGACTACGAGCAGTACTTC	CASSLVAWDYEQYF
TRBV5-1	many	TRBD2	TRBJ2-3	TGCGCCAGCAGCCCCGGGACTAGCGGGGGGGCCACAGATACGCAGTATTTT	CASSPGTSGGATDTQYF
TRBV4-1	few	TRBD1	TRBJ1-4	TGCGCCAGCAGCCAAACCTGGACAGGTATGAGAGATCCCGGAGACGAAAAACTGTTTTTT	CASSQTWTGMRDPGDEKLFF
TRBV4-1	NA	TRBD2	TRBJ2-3	TGCGCCAGTACGGGGGGGGCTGGAGATACGCAGTATTTT	CASTGGAGDTQYF
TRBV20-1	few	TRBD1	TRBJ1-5	TGCAGTGCCAGGACAGGGGGCAACAATCAGCCCCAGCATTTT	CSARTGGNNQPQHF
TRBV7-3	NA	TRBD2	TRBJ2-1	TGTGCCAGCAGCCCTCCTAGCGGATCGGGGAATGAGCAGTTCTTC	CASSPPSGSGNEQFF
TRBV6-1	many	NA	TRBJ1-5	TGTGCCAGCAGTGAACTTCGGAATCAGCCCCAGCATTTT	CASSELRNQPQHF
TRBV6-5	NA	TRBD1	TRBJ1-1	TGTGCCAGCAGTTCCCACAGGGGTGAGGCTGAAGCTTTCTTT	CASSSHRGEAEAFF
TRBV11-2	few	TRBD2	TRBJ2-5	TGTGCCAGCAGCTCGACTAGCGGGGGCCTCGAGGGGATACGGACCCAGTACTTC	CASSSTSGGLEGIRTQYF
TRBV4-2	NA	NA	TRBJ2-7	TGTGCCAGCAGCCAAGATAGCCCCGCCGGCGAGCAGTACTTC	CASSQDSPAGEQYF
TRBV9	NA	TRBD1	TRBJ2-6	TGTGCCAGCCGGGGGACAGGCCTCTCTGGGGCCAACGTCCTGACTTTC	CASRGTGLSGANVLTF
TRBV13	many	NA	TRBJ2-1	TGTGCCAGCAGCCCCCTCTCCTACAATGAGCAGTTCTTC	CASSPLSYNEQFF
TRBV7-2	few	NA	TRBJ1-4	TGTGCCAGCAGCTTAGCTGCTCTGAAGAATGAAAAACTGTTTTTT	CASSLAALKNEKLFF
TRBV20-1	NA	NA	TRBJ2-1	TGCAGTGCTGAGGGGGGGCCCTACAATGAGCAGTTCTTC	CSAEGGPYNEQFF
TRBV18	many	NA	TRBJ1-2	TGTGCCAGCTCACCAGGGAGTCCCTCGGCCTATGGCTACACCTTC	CASSPGSPSAYGYTF
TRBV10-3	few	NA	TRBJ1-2	TGTGCCATCAGAGGGAACCGACAGGATGGCTACACCTTC	CAIRGNRQDGYTF
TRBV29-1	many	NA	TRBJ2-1	TGCAGCGTTTCCACGGCGATCTACAATGAGCAGTTCTTC	CSVSTAIYNEQFF
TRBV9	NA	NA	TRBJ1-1	TGTGCCAGCAGCCCGCTTAGGGGATCGAACACTGAAGCTTTCTTT	CASSPLRGSNTEAFF
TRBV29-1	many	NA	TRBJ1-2	TGCAGCGTAGTCGACATCTACTATGGCTACACCTTC	CSVVDIYYGYTF
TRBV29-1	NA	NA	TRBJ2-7	TGCAGCCCCCCTAGGCAGGGGCGTTACGAGCAGTACTTC	CSPPRQGRYEQYF
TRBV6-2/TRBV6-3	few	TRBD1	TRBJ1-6	TGTGCCAGCAGTTACTCCCCTTTTGGGACAGGGGCCTCACCCCTCCACTTT	CASSYSPFGTGASPLHF
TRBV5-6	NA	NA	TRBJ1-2	TGTGCCAGCAGCTCGAAGAGAGGAACGCTTGGCTACACCTTC	CASSSKRGTLGYTF
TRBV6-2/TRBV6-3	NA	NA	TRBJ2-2	TGTGCCAGCAGTTACTTGGGGGGGCCAACCGGGGAGCTGTTTTTT	CASSYLGGPTGELFF
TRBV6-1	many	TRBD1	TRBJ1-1	TGTGCCAGCACCCGGACAGGGGAGACTGAAGCTTTCTTT	CASTRTGETEAFF
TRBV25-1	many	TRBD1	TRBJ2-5	TGTGCCAGCAGTCGCCGAGGACAGGGGGTATTGTGGGAGACCCAGTACTTC	CASSRRGQGVLWETQYF
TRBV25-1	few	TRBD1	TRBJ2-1	TGTGCCAGCAGTGACCCGACAGGGTACAATGAGCAGTTCTTC	CASSDPTGYNEQFF
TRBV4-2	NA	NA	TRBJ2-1	TGTGCCAGCAGCCAAGATTGGGGGGGCGATGAGCAGTTCTTC	CASSQDWGGDEQFF
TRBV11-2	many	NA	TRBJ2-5	TGTGCCAGCAGCTTGGGGGACTGGGGGGAGACCCAGTACTTC	CASSLGDWGETQYF
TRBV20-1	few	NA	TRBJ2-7	TGCAGTGCTAGAGTAGCCAGATCCTCCTACGAGCAGTACTTC	CSARVARSSYEQYF
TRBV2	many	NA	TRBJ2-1	TGTGCCAGCAGTGAAGAGGGCCTCTCCTACAATGAGCAGTTCTTC	CASSEEGLSYNEQFF
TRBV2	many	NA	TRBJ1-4	TGTGCCAGCAGTGAATACAGGAGTGCAACTAATGAAAAACTGTTTTTT	CASSEYRSATNEKLFF
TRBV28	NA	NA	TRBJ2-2	TGTGCCAGCAGTTTTTCAGGGCCCGGGGAGCTGTTTTTT	CASSFSGPGELFF
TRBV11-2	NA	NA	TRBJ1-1	TGTGCCAGCAGTCAAATTGCTGAAGCTTTCTTT	CASSQIAEAFF
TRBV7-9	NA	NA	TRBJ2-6	TGTGCCAGCAGCTTAGTTTTCAGTGGTTCTGGGGCCAACGTCCTGACTTTC	CASSLVFSGSGANVLTF
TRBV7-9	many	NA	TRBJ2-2	TGTGCCAGCAGCCTTGATGGGGGGACCGGGGAGCTGTTTTTT	CASSLDGGTGELFF
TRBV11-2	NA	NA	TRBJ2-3	TGTGCCAGCAGCTTAGCGGGGGACCCCGGGACAGATACGCAGTATTTT	CASSLAGDPGTDTQYF
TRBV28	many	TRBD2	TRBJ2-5	TGTGCCAGCAGTTTACCCTACGGACTAGCGGGGGTGAAACAAGAGACCCAGTACTTC	CASSLPYGLAGVKQETQYF
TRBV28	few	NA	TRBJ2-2	TGTGCCAGCAGCCTCGGGGGCCCCTCGAACACCGGGGAGCTGTTTTTT	CASSLGGPSNTGELFF
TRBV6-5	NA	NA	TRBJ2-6	TGTGCCAGCAGTTACGGCCTCTCTGGGGCCAACGTCCTGACTTTC	CASSYGLSGANVLTF
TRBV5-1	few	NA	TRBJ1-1	TGCGCCAGCAGCTTGAGGGAATTCCCGACTGAAGCTTTCTTT	CASSLREFPTEAFF